The TCR beta chain under discussion was sequenced for a study of cytomegalovirus exposure and HLA in healthy donors (dated by TCRdb to the late 2010s). Looking at the study overall: An earlier analysis of approximately 590 of the donors reported about 250 Gb of sequence data and 120 million or so unique TCR beta sequences from 150 million to 200 million T cells. An early release covering more than 500 HLA-typed donors comprised roughly 300 gigabases of sequencing data and some 79 million unique TCR sequences. Of the roughly 400 genotyped donors, approximately 82% fell in the genetic ancestry cluster associated with self-reported Caucasian donors. The study aimed to test whether signatures of past pathogen exposure could be identified by cataloging public T cell receptors. Using immunosequencing, the study profiled T cell repertoires from 640 or so subjects and related those repertoires to cytomegalovirus serostatus. Along with the roughly 670-subject first cohort, a separate validation cohort of over a hundred different subjects was used. High-throughput TCR immunosequencing, statistical association of individual TCRs with disease status, and machine learning were combined to predict cytomegalovirus infection status. To study patterns of TCR occurrence, a later analysis re-analyzed previously published TCR beta repertoires from several hundred donors and added high-resolution HLA genotyping. Rather than drawing on any new phenotypic data, the later analysis identified candidate immune exposures from TCR beta sequences and the way those sequences occurred across donors. An earlier analysis of fewer than 750 of the donors used high-throughput TCR beta sequencing to judge whether each TCR beta V gene segment behaved as functional or pseudogenic. Donor age, sex, ethnicity and CMV serostatus were compiled alongside the repertoire data. In a later genetic analysis, genome-wide SNP genotypes for about three fifths of the roughly 670 donors were used, and that subset was treated as a discovery cohort. All discovery cohort repertoires had been generated using a single sequencing platform. HLA typing included class I and class II loci at four-digit resolution. The number of donors typed differed by locus, with roughly 629-640 for A, B, C, DRB1 and DQB1, 522 for DQA1, under 610 for DPA1, and under 490 for DPB1. Five DR-DQ haplotypes were treated as single units for association and clustering because of strong linkage in the cohort. Among a few hundred genotyped donors of the cohort, an average of about 240,000 unique TCR beta nucleotide sequences were sequenced per donor, around a sixth of them non-productive. Paper-wide results and their limitations: A further reported finding was that TCR beta sequences accurately predicted the HLA-A and HLA-B alleles for most subjects in the first cohort. When HLA alleles, especially DR and DQ, strongly co-occurred, TCR associations were difficult to assign to individual alleles. In a later analysis, HLA-associated TCR beta chains were found to be more clonally expanded and to have lower generation probabilities than equally common non-associated chains. Linkage disequilibrium might explain the correlated functional status among segregating V segments, but an unknown experimental factor could not be ruled out. Because the 87-base-pair reads could not distinguish some IMGT-functional V segments, including TRBV6-2 and TRBV6-3, those segments were excluded. A later analysis reported that several top co-occurrence clusters appeared linked to parvovirus B19, influenza, CMV and Epstein-Barr virus. In vitro tests confirmed that a few of the cytomegalovirus-associated TCR beta chains recognize cytomegalovirus antigens. Only TCR beta chains were sequenced in this cohort, and the absence of alpha or paired-chain data limited detectable features. It was suggested by the authors that the approach could potentially be generalized to other disease states and immunological phenotypes. A cluster of highly shared sequence variants was judged likely to be a technical artifact of the sequencing pipeline. The classifier was reported to diagnose cytomegalovirus status with high specificity and sensitivity in both the original and validation cohorts. A total of some 180 TCR beta chains were listed by the study as associated with cytomegalovirus. A later analysis found that TCR association rates varied across HLA loci, with DRB1 alleles showing the most associated TCRs and HLA-C alleles the fewest. Because HLA typing was unavailable for some donors at each locus, only the typed subset was used in association tests. An association between a missense DCLRE1C variant and V-gene and J-gene trimming of TCR beta chains was found in a later genetic analysis and replicated in an independent cohort. Most CMV-associated TCR beta chains appeared to be HLA-restricted in a later analysis, and the HLA associations seemed to be driven largely by CMV exposure. Most TCR sequences were observed very rarely across donors, whereas some public TCRs were present in many individuals. A later analysis associated about 17,000 TCR beta sequences with specific HLA alleles at a false discovery rate of 0.05. A later genetic analysis reported fewer N-insertions in productive TCRs among donors in an Asian-associated ancestry cluster than the roughly 700-donor mean. Roughly uniform sequencing depth across donors was assumed in presence/absence analyses, although this assumption may not hold. In an earlier analysis of approximately 600 of the donors, most TCR beta V segments were observed in productive rearrangements about 90% or about 30% of the time, broadly matching IMGT annotations. Because counts were too low, 15 to 20 rarely observed V segments, including chromosome 9 orphons, were left out of the earlier analysis of over 550 of the donors. For the cohort, immune exposure information was limited to CMV serostatus.

The cohort comprised several hundred healthy bone marrow donors. All cohort members were sampled while nominally healthy, although unrecorded immune exposures were likely present. The donor was CMV seronegative and belonged to the group of around 350 seronegative cohort members. A peripheral blood sample was collected from each donor, and TCR beta sequencing was performed on peripheral blood mononuclear cells. Genomic DNA was extracted from the blood cell samples with the Qiagen DNeasy Blood Extraction Kit. Remarks on this clone: It has no known antigen specificity. No base-level quality is on record; no much larger clone is a single base apart.

V ends up 5 bases short and J 6 bases short, with an unmatched junction base count of 7. The CDR3 numbers 14 residues from cysteine through phenylalanine. Just the 42-base CDR3 DNA is kept, in frame starting at base 1. In the germline V gene (reference sequence), CDR1 corresponds to SEHNR and CDR2 to FQNEAQ. To prepare the library, the immunoSEQ multiplex PCR assay was applied. For the multiplex PCR, a mixture combining 60 forward primers for TCR Vbeta segments and 13 reverse primers for TCR Jbeta segments was used. A multiplex PCR assay on genomic DNA amplified the CDR3 region of rearranged TCR beta genes. The Illumina HiSeq System was used to sequence the amplified TCR beta libraries as 87-base-pair reads. The paper's data handling went like this. Across the 666 repertoires, a later analysis counted 60 million to 90 million unique TCR beta chains, roughly 11 million of which were shared by at least two donors. To remove PCR and sequencing errors, raw reads were error-corrected and collapsed into unique sequences using a nearest-neighbor algorithm that merged closely related sequences. Alignment of CDR3 sequences to IMGT reference sequences was used to assign V, D and J gene segments. For a sequence to be retained, at least a six-nucleotide match to both a V gene segment and a J gene segment was required. A rearrangement was called productive if the CDR3 had no stop codons and remained in frame with V and J, and every other rearrangement was called non-productive. CDR3 was defined according to IMGT convention as the region running from the second conserved V-encoded cysteine to the conserved J-encoded phenylalanine. The earlier analysis of roughly 590 of the donors excluded sequences that lacked an unambiguous match to a single V gene segment. In an earlier analysis of approximately 550 of the donors, V segments were called functional above 56.7% productive rearrangements and were called segregating when the between-donor standard deviation exceeded 5%. A statistical classification framework was built to diagnose cytomegalovirus status from the catalog of TCR beta chain sequences. In a later analysis, V and J genes were assigned by comparing TCR nucleotide sequences against IMGT/GENE-DB human TR gene sequences. The TCRdist pipeline was used in a later analysis to assign CDR3 sequences and most-parsimonious VDJ recombination scenarios. A later analysis defined each TCR beta chain by its CDR3 amino acid sequence plus V-gene family, and excluded reads lacking a unique V-gene family. In a later analysis, fewer than 650 highly shared, low-generation-probability nucleotide sequences were removed to address suspected cross-contamination and a sequencing artifact. A later analysis calculated a clonal expansion index for each public chain from normalized within-repertoire ranks of inferred template counts. A later analysis computed generation probabilities with a VDJ recombination model fitted to out-of-frame rearrangements, and checked the results against IGoR. In a later analysis, TCR-TCR, TCR-HLA and TCR-CMV co-occurrence was scored with hypergeometric tests, and a repertoire-size bias correction was applied to TCR pairs. In a later analysis, false discovery rates were estimated by permuting HLA or CMV assignments 20 times. A later analysis grouped co-occurring TCRs with DBSCAN, adding TCRdist sequence similarity when clustering within HLA-allele-positive subsets. Repertoires with fewer than 30,000 or more than 120,000 public chains were left out of co-occurrence clustering, as were roughly five repertoires with anomalous nucleotide sharing. Drawn from immuneACCESS, this table holds only the in-frame rearrangements with V and J called that TCRdb kept. Clones are partly lost; checked studies trace under half to an unresolved V gene and leave the rest unexplained. That table gives V, J and clone size, and the DNA gave D and trimming. The sample table holds nearly 95,000 clones, of which roughly 79% were seen once. The top ten constitute about 3.8% of the sample.

The receptor was isolated from a woman in her 40s in good health and CMV-seronegative. The sequence is built from TRBV7-9 and TRBJ1-2, with 9 central nucleotides matching TRBD1. Material: PBMCs. Read as DNA, the sequence is TGTGCCAGCAGCACACAGGGGGCAGTGGATGGCTACACCTTC. This yields the protein CASSTQGAVDGYTF.